The next 8 T cell receptor beta chains were all read from a single sample in a study of T cells after yellow fever vaccination. MiXCR was run by TCRdb on the 5' RACE reads, yielding one entry per CDR3 protein. The sample lists 150,000 to 200,000 distinct CDR3 sequences, approximately 9.9% occurring once. Specimen: CD8+ T cells sorted from PBMCs, collected 45 days after the yellow fever booster vaccination. Every receptor here comes from a man between 18 and 35 years old who received the YFV17D yellow fever vaccine.

This clonotype was picked up a small number of times. The chain uses TRBV7-6 and TRBJ2-1; TRBD2 aligns across 8 bases. The trim removed 5 bases at V and 5 bases at J, leaving 20 bases unmatched. There are 19 residues in the CDR3. Germline V gives CDR1 SGHVS, CDR2 FNYEAQ. The CDR3 loop reads CASSLRLLRVAGFDNEQFF. CDR3 nucleotide sequence: TGTGCCAGCAGCCTCCGGCTGTTGCGGGTAGCGGGATTTGACAATGAGCAGTTCTTC.

The chain combines TRBV2 with TRBJ1-1, with D perhaps matching TRBD1 (6 bases). Trimming removed 7 bases from V and 6 bases from J, with 15 bases in between. There are 13 residues in the CDR3. Germline assignment: CDR1 SNHLY and CDR2 FYNNEI. CDR3 DNA sequence: TGTGCCAGCAAACTAGGGGGGCAAGCTGAAGCTTTCTTT. Amino acids: CASKLGGQAEAFF.

Ten or more counts support this clonotype. The J gene is TRBJ1-1, the V gene TRBV7-8, with D possibly matching TRBD1 (6 bases). The V end lost 5 bases, the J end lost 4 bases, and 8 bases lay between the germline ends. From germline, CDR1 is SGHVS and CDR2 FQNEAQ. This CDR3 region has 12 residues. The CDR3 sequence is CASSLGATEAFF. The DNA of the CDR3 is TGTGCCAGCAGCCTGGGGGCCACTGAAGCTTTCTTT.

This clonotype showed up many times. J is TRBJ2-3 and V is TRBV7-2; D is unclear. V shed 2 bases and J shed 6 bases, with 6 bases lying between them. The CDR3 runs to 12 residues. Germline CDR1 SGHTA, CDR2 FQGNSA. CDR3 nucleotide sequence: TGTGCCAGCAGCTTACCTGCCGATACGCAGTATTTT. It codes for CASSLPADTQYF.

This clonotype turned up a few times. This chain uses TRBV6-5 with TRBJ2-2, with TRBD1 matching over 10 bases. With 8 bases clipped from V and 6 bases from J, the junction kept 9 bases outside the gene matches. Germline V gene lookup returns CDR1 MNHEY and CDR2 SVGAGI. The CDR3 length is 15 residues. CDR3 amino acids: CASGTGVGAAGELFF. The CDR3 DNA follows: TGTGCCAGCGGGACAGGGGTTGGGGCCGCCGGGGAGCTGTTTTTT.

This rearrangement joins TRBV4-1 to TRBJ1-6; the match to TRBD1 covers 8 bases. The CDR3 totals 15 residues. The V and J ends lost 4 bases and 9 bases, in that order; junction bases with no gene match: 8. Per the germline V gene, CDR1 is MGHRA and CDR2 is YSYEKL. The CDR3 nucleotides are TGCGCCAGCAGCCTAGGACAGGGACCCACTTCACCCCTCCACTTT. This translates into CASSLGQGPTSPLHF.

This clonotype appeared many times. CDR3 DNA sequence: TGCGCCAGCAGCCAAGTAGCGGGGCCAACCTACGAGCAGTACTTC. It codes for CASSQVAGPTYEQYF. The chain links TRBV4-1 to TRBJ2-7; 8 bases map to TRBD2. Germline CDR1 MGHRA, CDR2 YSYEKL. V gave up 1 base and J gave up 2 bases; unmatched junction bases: 4. There are 15 residues in the CDR3.

The chain combines TRBV29-1 with TRBJ2-2, with D unclear. Germline CDR1 SQVTM, CDR2 ANQGSEA. The ends were cut back, 7 bases at V and 5 bases at J, with 11 bases in the middle. This CDR3 has 12 amino acids. CDR3 sequence (DNA): TGCAGCGCACCTAGTCCTACCGGGGAGCTGTTTTTT. Translation: CSAPSPTGELFF.